This T cell receptor (beta chain) was observed in a study of blood T cell repertoires in COVID-19 (dated by TCRdb to between 2020 and 2021). Context from the whole study: Collaborator samples came from the United States, Italy and Spain and covered acute and convalescent phases of COVID-19. Deeply sampled blood TCRbeta repertoires from subjects exposed to, actively infected with, or recovered from COVID-19 were included in the dataset. The prospective study material was composed of cDNA or gDNA derived from T cells, B-cell-depleted T cells, or PBMCs. HLA class I and class II types, where available, came from metadata supplied by the sample provider rather than from assay-based typing. The repertoires were released in a freely available public database intended as a resource for research on the immune response to SARS-CoV-2. The sample metadata nearly always contained a de-identified subject ID, COVID-19 status, age in years and sex. Samples came from the ongoing ImmuneRACE study (first 160 participants) plus 1,254 subjects from 6 global collaborators. Overall study results and their limits: The amount of clinical and demographic metadata varied by source and participant and was provided uncurated.

For CDR1 and CDR2, the germline V gene (reference sequence) lists SGHAT and FQDESV. Its CDR3 holds 15 amino acids, cysteine through phenylalanine. Of the read, only the CDR3 DNA is kept; its 45 bases are in frame from base 1. V and J are truncated by 4 bases and 2 bases respectively, leaving an intervening sequence of 14 bases. Each collaborating institution followed its own protocols to collect whole blood in K2EDTA tubes. For TCRbeta analysis, collaborator samples were shipped as frozen whole blood, as isolated PBMCs, or as DNA extracted from either sample type. Concerning this clone itself: Its specific antigen is unknown. The input lacks base qualities; no much larger clone sits a single base away.

TCRbeta CDR3 regions were amplified from genomic DNA using the immunoSEQ Assay, a bias-controlled multiplex PCR. In the source study's methods: Within the assay, amplification of reference gene primers was used to estimate how many nucleated cells each sample contained. Sequence reads were collapsed and filtered to measure the absolute abundance of every unique TCRbeta CDR3 rearrangement. For each sample, productive Simpson clonality was calculated as the square root of Simpson's diversity index across productive rearrangements. In its TCRdb copy, this immuneACCESS table keeps in-frame sequences only and misses some clones. Where compared with another copy, unresolved V genes explain less than half of these, and the others have no known cause. For V, J and clone size, that table is used; D and trimming come from the DNA. Counted in this sample were over 45,000 clones; 80% to 85% of them appeared once. 25% to 35% of the sample is held by the ten biggest clonotypes.

The receptor was derived from a woman of 80 years or more with active or convalescent COVID-19. The sequenced material came from peripheral blood. Here the chain combines TRBV11-1 and TRBJ2-5, and the D gene may be TRBD1, 5 bases matching. CDR3 protein: CASSWGRISQETQYF. The nucleotides are TGTGCCAGCAGCTGGGGCAGGATATCGCAAGAGACCCAGTACTTC.